These 29 T cell receptor beta chains originate from one sample sequenced in a study of blood T cell repertoires in COVID-19. Produced via immunoSEQ multiplex PCR; TCRdb's table is partial and in-frame only. The table records 150,000 or so clones, about 85% of them present only once. Sequenced material: peripheral blood. These receptor sequences come from a man in his sixties who had recovered from COVID-19.

This chain links TRBV6-4 with TRBJ1-2; TRBD1 matches at 9 bases. Germline trimming cut 6 bases from V and 2 bases from J; bases unmatched to any gene: 4. CDR1 is MRHNA, CDR2 SNTAGT, per germline. The CDR3 totals 14 residues. The CDR3 DNA follows: TGTGCCAGCAGATCCGGGACAGGGAACTATGGCTACACCTTC. Its translation is CASRSGTGNYGYTF.

This chain joins TRBV15 and TRBJ1-2, with 8 positions matching TRBD1. The ends lost 0 bases at V and 4 bases at J; junction bases unmatched: 4. The CDR3 consists of 15 residues. Looked up from germline, CDR1 is LNHNV and CDR2 is YYDKDF (reference sequence). DNA of the CDR3: TGTGCCACCAGCAGAGACGGACAGGGTAGCTATGGCTACACCTTC. Protein: CATSRDGQGSYGYTF.

The chain combines TRBV11-2 with TRBJ2-1; D not resolved. CDR1 and CDR2 from the germline V gene are SGHAT and FQNNGV. This CDR3 spans 15 amino acids. V shed 2 bases and J shed 2 bases, with 10 bases lying between them. The DNA for the CDR3 is TGTGCCAGCAGCTTAAGCCCGATCGCCTACAATGAGCAGTTCTTC. This translates into CASSLSPIAYNEQFF.

The V call is TRBV5-4, the J call TRBJ1-1; 9 nucleotides line up with TRBD1. This CDR3 is built from 15 residues. Germline V CDR1 and CDR2: SGHNT, YYREEE (reference sequence). Losses at the gene ends were 4 bases for V and 3 bases for J; bases not matched to a gene: 7. The CDR3 is CASSGPGTGYTEAFF. The CDR3 DNA sequence: TGTGCCAGCAGCGGACCCGGGACAGGGTACACTGAAGCTTTCTTT.

This CDR3 reads CASSDRGTHEQYF. CDR3 coding DNA: TGTGCCAGCTCTGACAGGGGGACCCACGAGCAGTACTTC. This chain connects TRBV18 to TRBJ2-7, with 9 bases identical to TRBD1. V lost 6 bases to trimming and J lost 5 bases; unmatched junction nucleotides: 5. The CDR3 has 13 amino acids. CDR1 KGHSH and CDR2 LQKENI come from the germline V gene.

The J gene is TRBJ2-3, the V gene TRBV5-6; 13 bases match TRBD2. The CDR3 runs 17 residues. Germline V gene sequence: CDR1 SGHDT, CDR2 YYEEEE. V lost 2 bases, J lost 2 bases, and 5 bases stayed unmatched. The CDR3 is CASSLRLAGGPTDTQYF. The CDR3 DNA is TGTGCCAGCAGCTTACGACTAGCGGGGGGCCCCACAGATACGCAGTATTTT. Complete variable domain (other parts from reference TRBV5-6 and TRBJ2-3): DAGVTQSPTHLIKTRGQQVTLRCSPKSGHDTVSWYQQALGQGPQFIFQYYEEEERQRGNFPDRFSGHQFPNYSSELNVNALLLGDSALYLCASSLRLAGGPTDTQYFGPGTRLTVL.

This clone was recorded only once. The CDR3 loop reads CSASPGDEKLFF. The DNA of the CDR3 is TGCAGTGCTAGTCCGGGGGACGAAAAACTGTTTTTT. The rearrangement joins TRBV20-1 to TRBJ1-4; D may be TRBD1 (5 bases). CDR1 is DFQATT and CDR2 is SNEGSKA in the germline V gene (reference sequence). The CDR3 runs 12 residues. V dropped 3 bases and J dropped 8 bases, with 10 bases sitting between them.

The rearrangement joins TRBV7-2 to TRBJ1-4; 9 bases line up with TRBD1. J was trimmed by 5 bases and V by 4 bases; bases with no gene match: 5. CDR1 is SGHTA, CDR2 FQGNSA, per germline. The CDR3 spans 15 residues. The CDR3 bases are TGTGCCAGCAGCTCGAATGGACAGGGGAATGAAAAACTGTTTTTT. It yields the protein CASSSNGQGNEKLFF. Drawing the rest from reference TRBV7-2 and TRBJ1-4, the complete variable domain is GAGVSQSPSNKVTEKGKDVELRCDPISGHTALYWYRQSLGQGLEFLIYFQGNSAPDKSGLPSDRFSAERTGGSVSTLTIQRTQQEDSAVYLCASSSNGQGNEKLFFGSGTQLSVL.

The CDR3 loop reads CASNTGQSYEQYF. In nucleotides, the CDR3 is TGTGCCAGTAATACTGGACAGTCCTACGAGCAGTACTTC. This chain links TRBV19 with TRBJ2-7; weak D call: TRBD1 (6 bases). V was trimmed by 7 bases and J by 1 base, leaving 11 bases between them. The germline V gene encodes CDR1 LNHDA and CDR2 SQIVND (reference sequence). The CDR3 is 13 residues long.

This sequence joins TRBV3-1 (or the pseudogene TRBV3-2) and TRBJ2-5; D possibly corresponds to TRBD1 (6 bases). The CDR3 has 18 amino acids. The V and J ends lost 5 bases and 0 bases respectively, with 22 bases between them. Germline V lookup: CDR1 LGHDT, CDR2 YNNKEL (reference sequence). The CDR3 nucleotides read TGTGCCAGCAGCGGCTCCCCGGGACACCTAATGTACCAAGAGACCCAGTACTTC. This translates into CASSGSPGHLMYQETQYF.

This chain links TRBV24-1 with TRBJ2-5; perhaps TRBD1 as D (6 bases). The germline gives CDR1 KGHDR, CDR2 SFDVKD. CDR3 length: 15 amino acids. V lost 2 bases and J 2 bases, leaving 11 bases between the germline ends. The CDR3: CATSDYQRGQETQYF. The CDR3 DNA is TGTGCCACCAGTGATTATCAGAGGGGGCAAGAGACCCAGTACTTC.

This chain uses TRBV9 with TRBJ2-3; TRBD2 matches at 9 bases. The junction had 8 bases not matched to a gene; V was cut back by 3 bases and J by 3 bases. Germline V lookup: CDR1 SGDLS, CDR2 YYNGEE. This CDR3 comprises 16 residues. CDR3 region: CASSATQRGATDTQYF. As DNA, the CDR3 is TGTGCCAGCAGCGCGACCCAGCGGGGGGCAACAGATACGCAGTATTTT.

The V gene is TRBV6-5, the J gene TRBJ1-5; D not certain. This CDR3 contains 14 residues. The ends were cut back, 10 bases at V and 3 bases at J, with 16 bases in the middle. Germline values: CDR1 MNHEY, CDR2 SVGAGI. Written as DNA, the CDR3 is TGTGCCACTTTCACCCGGCAGGTCAATCAGCCCCAGCATTTT. Translating it yields CATFTRQVNQPQHF.

Here the CDR3 DNA reads TGTGCCAGCAGCCCCGATGGGCTACCAGATACGCAGTATTTT. It codes for CASSPDGLPDTQYF. V and J are TRBV5-4 and TRBJ2-3; no firm D call. Germline CDR1 SGHNT, CDR2 YYREEE (reference sequence). CDR3 length: 14 amino acids. Trimming removed 4 bases from V and 4 bases from J, with 13 bases in between.

The V and J genes are TRBV7-2 and TRBJ1-1; 8 bases are shared with TRBD1. J lost 10 bases, V lost 3 bases, and 13 bases had no gene match. This CDR3 is built from 15 residues. From germline, CDR1 is SGHTA and CDR2 FQGNSA. The CDR3 reads CASSLGLGQGGLAFF. The CDR3 region has the DNA TGTGCCAGCAGCTTGGGATTAGGACAGGGTGGTTTAGCTTTCTTT. Full variable domain (missing parts from reference TRBV7-2 and TRBJ1-1): GAGVSQSPSNKVTEKGKDVELRCDPISGHTALYWYRQSLGQGLEFLIYFQGNSAPDKSGLPSDRFSAERTGGSVSTLTIQRTQQEDSAVYLCASSLGLGQGGLAFFGQGTRLTVV.

In DNA form, the CDR3 reads TGTGCCAGCAGTTCAGACTACTCGGGCAAAAACATTCAGTACTTC. Protein sequence: CASSSDYSGKNIQYF. The rearrangement joins TRBV6-2 or TRBV6-3 to TRBJ2-4; TRBD2 might be the D (5 bases). This CDR3 region has 15 residues. V lost 4 bases and J lost 3, with 13 bases in between. Germline V gives CDR1 MNHEY, CDR2 SVGEGT.

The chain employs TRBV9 and TRBJ2-1, with 12 nucleotides matching TRBD2. This CDR3 has 17 amino acids. CDR1 is SGDLS and CDR2 is YYNGEE in the germline V gene. The ends lost 1 base at V and 7 bases at J; junction bases unmatched: 9. The CDR3 DNA sequence: TGTGCCAGCAGCGTAACCCCGGGGCTAGCGGGGGGGAATGAGCAGTTCTTC. Translation gives CASSVTPGLAGGNEQFF.

This chain uses TRBV23-1 with TRBJ2-7; a weak D match, TRBD2 (6 bases). TRBV23-1 is annotated as an ORF whose role is uncertain. CDR3 length: 15 amino acids. The V and J ends lost 5 bases and 4 bases respectively, with 18 bases between them. CDR3 sequence (DNA): TGCGCCAGCAGTTTCCGGTGGGCGGGAAATTACGAGCAGTACTTC. Its translation is CASSFRWAGNYEQYF.

The chain combines TRBV19 with TRBJ2-2, with 8 bases that match TRBD1. The CDR3 has 14 amino acids. Unmatched junction bases numbered 3, after V lost 5 bases and J lost 4 bases. Germline values: CDR1 LNHDA, CDR2 SQIVND (reference sequence). CDR3 bases: TGTGCCAGTAGTCCCGACAGGGGCACCGGGGAGCTGTTTTTT. As protein: CASSPDRGTGELFF. Supplemented by reference TRBV19 and TRBJ2-2, the full variable domain reads DGGITQSPKYLFRKEGQNVTLSCEQNLNHDAMYWYRQDPGQGLRLIYYSQIVNDFQKGDIAEGYSVSREKKESFPLTVTSAQKNPTAFYLCASSPDRGTGELFFGEGSRLTVL.

The chain links TRBV6-9 to TRBJ1-6; 12 nucleotides line up with TRBD1. Germline values: CDR1 MNHGY, CDR2 SVAAGI. The CDR3 totals 19 residues. V shed 4 bases, J shed 6 bases, and the junction held 13 bases outside the gene matches. The CDR3 region has the DNA TGTGCCAGCAGTTCCACACCAACACCGGGACAGGGGGCTAATTCACCCCTCCACTTT. Translation gives CASSSTPTPGQGANSPLHF.

This chain links TRBV19 with TRBJ1-2; 7 nucleotides align to TRBD1. Germline V gene sequence: CDR1 LNHDA, CDR2 SQIVND (reference sequence). CDR3 size: 15 residues. The J segment lost 3 bases and the V segment lost 1 base, leaving 5 bases of the junction unmatched. The CDR3 DNA reads as TGTGCCAGTAGTATAGTGGAGGGGGCAGACTATGGCTACACCTTC. Amino acid sequence: CASSIVEGADYGYTF.

The chain joins TRBV18 to TRBJ2-2; D possibly corresponds to TRBD2 (6 bases). This CDR3 region has 13 residues. Per the germline V gene, CDR1 is KGHSH and CDR2 is LQKENI. V was shortened by 6 bases and J by 6 bases, with 11 bases between the two germline ends. In nucleotides, the CDR3 is TGTGCCAGCTCGACTAGTCTCGCCGGGGAGCTGTTTTTT. It codes for CASSTSLAGELFF.

This chain connects TRBV3-1 (or the pseudogene TRBV3-2) to TRBJ1-5, with D unresolved. The germline V and J ends were trimmed by 11 bases and 0 bases, with 20 bases remaining between them. The germline V gene has CDR1 LGHDT and CDR2 YNNKEL (reference sequence). The CDR3 has 16 amino acids. This CDR3 is CAPPPTEPSSNQPQHF. The CDR3 DNA reads as TGTGCCCCCCCGCCAACAGAGCCAAGTAGCAATCAGCCCCAGCATTTT.

Only a few counts were recorded for this clone. The V and J genes are TRBV10-3 and TRBJ2-1; the match to TRBD1 covers 7 bases. The CDR3 length is 13 residues. CDR1 ENHRY and CDR2 SYGVKD come from the germline V gene. V shed 5 bases and J 7 bases; nucleotides not matched to a gene: 5. In DNA, the CDR3 is TGTGCCATCAGTTGGGGACAGAAGAATGAGCAGTTCTTC. Its translation: CAISWGQKNEQFF.

The sample holds a few counts of this clone. The CDR3 is CASSPGTGPPLHF. In DNA form, the CDR3 reads TGTGCCAGCAGTCCCGGGACAGGGCCACCCCTCCACTTT. The V and J genes are TRBV27 and TRBJ1-6; 9 bases are a match to TRBD1. This CDR3 is 13 amino acids long. From germline, CDR1 is MNHEY and CDR2 SMNVEV (reference sequence). Trimming removed 5 bases from V and 11 bases from J; junction bases left unmatched: 4.

The rearrangement uses TRBV2 and TRBJ2-7; 7 positions match TRBD1. The CDR3 covers 14 residues. In germline, CDR1 is SNHLY, CDR2 FYNNEI. The J segment lost 1 base and the V segment lost 5 bases, leaving 5 bases of the junction unmatched. The DNA of the CDR3 is TGTGCCAGCAGTCGACAGGGCAAGTCCTACGAGCAGTACTTC. Translated: CASSRQGKSYEQYF. The complete variable domain, with remaining parts taken from reference TRBV2 and TRBJ2-7, reads EPEVTQTPSHQVTQMGQEVILRCVPISNHLYFYWYRQILGQKVEFLVSFYNNEISEKSEIFDDQFSVERPDGSNFTLKIRSTKLEDSAMYFCASSRQGKSYEQYFGPGTRLTVT.

The chain is built from TRBV10-3 and TRBJ2-7; 9 bases line up with TRBD2. Trimming removed 0 bases from V and 2 bases from J; junction bases left unmatched: 2. The V gene's germline CDR1 is ENHRY and CDR2 SYGVKD. The length of the CDR3 is 15 residues. Written as DNA, the CDR3 is TGTGCCATCAGTGAGTCTAGCGGGGGAGCCTACGAGCAGTACTTC. Translated: CAISESSGGAYEQYF.

The rearrangement links TRBV4-2 to TRBJ2-7, with D maybe TRBD1 (7 bases). Between the trimmed V and J ends, which lost 0 bases and 3 bases, there was a span of 9 bases. Germline assignment: CDR1 LGHNA and CDR2 YNFKEQ. The CDR3 covers 14 residues. CDR3 protein: CASSQDRGDYEQYF. The CDR3 bases are TGTGCCAGCAGCCAAGACAGGGGGGACTACGAGCAGTACTTC.

The chain combines TRBV9 with TRBJ2-7, with a tentative D call TRBD1 (5 bases). V was cut by 2 bases and J by 3 bases, with 12 bases left in between. Germline V CDR1 and CDR2: SGDLS, YYNGEE. The CDR3 is 14 amino acids. The CDR3 region is CASSVGHNSYEQYF. Here the CDR3 DNA reads TGTGCCAGCAGCGTCGGACATAACAGCTACGAGCAGTACTTC.